These 25 T cell receptor beta chains came from one sample sequenced in a study of Ad26.COV2.S vaccination and SARS-CoV-2 variants. Treatment reported: roughly 18 received Ad26.COV2.S at low or high dose, single or two shots; several received placebo; per-sample allocation not given. Vaccine and placebo recipients were sampled on day 63 after the first injection. The protocol was immunoSEQ multiplex PCR, while the TCRdb copy is restricted to in-frame clones and leaves out a portion. The sample includes roughly 320,000 clones, around four fifths of them seen just once. The sequenced sample was peripheral blood, obtained in a trial of Ad26.COV2.S vaccine versus placebo. The receptors come from a person aged 18 to 59 who received the Ad26.COV2.S COVID-19 vaccine or a placebo.

V and J are TRBV6-2 or TRBV6-3 and TRBJ2-1; 12 nucleotides align to TRBD2. V lost 5 bases and J lost 12; bases outside the gene matches: 14. Germline V gene lookup returns CDR1 MNHEY and CDR2 SVGEGT. This CDR3 has 16 amino acids. The CDR3 region has the DNA TGTGCCAGCAGTACCTCTAGCGGGGGGGCCGGTGTTAGGCAGTTCTTC. This translates into CASSTSSGGAGVRQFF.

The chain is built from TRBV5-5 and TRBJ1-3; TRBD1 might be the D (5 bases). V was cut by 2 bases and J by 2 bases, with 11 bases left in between. The CDR3 covers 15 residues. Germline CDR1 and CDR2: SGHKS and YYEKEE (reference sequence). The CDR3: CASSFRVETGNTIYF. The DNA of the CDR3 is TGTGCCAGCAGCTTCAGGGTTGAAACTGGAAACACCATATATTTT.

The V and J genes are TRBV9 and TRBJ1-1; tentative D call: TRBD1 (5 bases). Per the germline V gene, CDR1 is SGDLS and CDR2 is YYNGEE. Trimming pared 3 bases from V and 11 bases from J, leaving 14 bases between. CDR3 length equals 12 residues. The CDR3: CASSGWGSYAFF. In DNA form, the CDR3 reads TGTGCCAGCAGCGGGTGGGGGTCGTACGCTTTCTTT.

This clone was recorded only once. This chain links TRBV6-5 with TRBJ2-7; D tentatively reads TRBD1 or TRBD2 (5 bases each). V was shortened by 6 bases and J by 3 bases, with 15 bases between the two germline ends. Germline assignment: CDR1 MNHEY and CDR2 SVGAGI. The CDR3 sequence is 14 residues long. CDR3 sequence (DNA): TGTGCCAGCAGGTCATGGGGGTTGAACTACGAGCAGTACTTC. Translating gives CASRSWGLNYEQYF.

The chain links TRBV4-2 to TRBJ2-1; 9 bases match TRBD1. The V segment lost 3 bases and the J segment 4 bases; nucleotides outside the gene matches: 7. This CDR3 is 16 amino acids long. Germline-derived CDR1 and CDR2 are LGHNA and YNFKEQ. The CDR3 loop reads CASSQTAGTGYNEQFF. CDR3 in DNA: TGTGCCAGCAGCCAGACAGCCGGGACAGGGTACAATGAGCAGTTCTTC.

The J gene is TRBJ2-7, the V gene TRBV7-9; TRBD1 aligns across 8 bases. CDR1 is SEHNR, CDR2 FQNEAQ, per germline (reference sequence). CDR3 size: 16 residues. J lost 4 bases, V lost 5 bases, and 13 bases had no gene match. This CDR3 reads CASSTQGQGRVYEQYF. CDR3 bases: TGTGCCAGCAGCACCCAAGGACAGGGTCGGGTTTACGAGCAGTACTTC.

This clone came up a few times. This chain links TRBV6-5 with TRBJ1-1, with no clear D. V was shortened by 7 bases and J by 1 base, with 10 bases between the two germline ends. The germline gives CDR1 MNHEY, CDR2 SVGAGI. The CDR3 has 13 amino acids. The CDR3 here is CASTAGPNTEAFF. CDR3 DNA: TGTGCCAGCACCGCTGGGCCGAACACTGAAGCTTTCTTT.

The chain links TRBV27 to TRBJ1-1, with 7 bases identical to TRBD1. V shed 3 bases and J 10 bases; nucleotides not matched to a gene: 17. Germline CDR1 reads MNHEY; CDR2 reads SMNVEV (reference sequence). This CDR3 comprises 16 residues. CDR3 bases: TGTGCCAGCAGTTTTAACCCTCTCGGAGGGGGCAATGGAGCTTTCTTT. It translates to CASSFNPLGGGNGAFF.

This chain connects TRBV9 to TRBJ1-6; D is undetermined. The CDR3 sequence is 13 residues long. Germline V gene lookup returns CDR1 SGDLS and CDR2 YYNGEE. The germline V and J ends were trimmed by 3 bases and 9 bases, with 10 bases remaining between them. The CDR3 bases are TGTGCCAGCAGCGGTGAAGGGTCTTCACCCCTCCACTTT. This codes for CASSGEGSSPLHF. The entire variable domain, with the rest obtained from reference TRBV9 and TRBJ1-6, is as follows: DSGVTQTPKHLITATGQRVTLRCSPRSGDLSVYWYQQSLDQGLQFLIQYYNGEERAKGNILERFSAQQFPDLHSELNLSSLELGDSALYFCASSGEGSSPLHFGNGTRLTVT.

J is TRBJ2-7 and V is TRBV30; the D gene is possibly TRBD2 (5 bases). V was trimmed by 2 bases and J by 3 bases, leaving 5 bases between them. The V gene's germline CDR1 is GTSNPN and CDR2 SVGIG (reference sequence). CDR3 length: 11 amino acids. The CDR3 DNA reads as TGTGCCTGGAGTCGGGGCTACGAGCAGTACTTC. It translates to CAWSRGYEQYF.

V is TRBV5-1 and J is TRBJ2-5; D possibly corresponds to TRBD1 (7 bases). The germline V gene has CDR1 SGHRS and CDR2 YFSETQ. CDR3 size: 15 residues. V was clipped by 1 base and J by 5 bases, with 15 bases between them. The CDR3 is CASSLSGGPRETQYF. CDR3 nucleotides: TGCGCCAGCAGCTTGTCAGGGGGGCCCAGGGAGACCCAGTACTTC.

The chain has TRBV7-3 and TRBJ1-6; D uncertain. The CDR3 runs to 13 residues. The V gene's germline CDR1 is SGHTA and CDR2 FQGTGA. With 1 base removed from V and 8 bases from J, the gap between germline ends came to 6 bases. The CDR3 reads CASSLRPDSPLHF. The CDR3 nucleotides are TGTGCCAGCAGCTTAAGGCCGGATTCACCCCTCCACTTT.

The chain combines TRBV27 with TRBJ1-6; D remains ambiguous. The CDR3 totals 18 residues. CDR1 and CDR2 from the germline V gene are MNHEY and SMNVEV (reference sequence). Trimming left V 2 bases short and J 10 bases short, with 24 bases between. CDR3 DNA: TGTGCCAGCAGTTTAGAGGGAGCCGAGGTGGGAGGAAAATCACCCCTCCACTTT. It specifies CASSLEGAEVGGKSPLHF.

CDR3 sequence: CASSHPTEGYIGNTIYF. The CDR3 DNA follows: TGTGCCAGCAGCCACCCTACAGAGGGTTATATTGGAAACACCATATATTTT. The genes are TRBV7-2 and TRBJ1-3; no clear D. The CDR3 has 17 amino acids. The germline CDR1 and CDR2 sequences are SGHTA and FQGNSA. V lost 5 bases and J lost 3, with 20 bases in between.

The V and J genes are TRBV29-1 and TRBJ1-2, with 7 bases aligning to TRBD1. V was pared by 2 bases and J by 7 bases, with 7 bases of the junction left unmatched. This CDR3 has 13 residues. Germline CDR1 SQVTM, CDR2 ANQGSEA. CDR3 sequence reads: CSVETGVFFGYTF. In DNA form, the CDR3 reads TGCAGCGTTGAAACAGGGGTTTTTTTTGGCTACACCTTC.

This chain joins TRBV7-2 and TRBJ1-1, with 8 positions matching TRBD1. The CDR3 loop spans 15 amino acids. Germline V lookup: CDR1 SGHTA, CDR2 FQGNSA. With 5 bases clipped from V and 7 bases from J, the junction kept 12 bases outside the gene matches. The CDR3: CASSTRQGMLREAFF. CDR3 DNA sequence: TGTGCCAGCAGCACCCGACAGGGGATGCTTCGTGAAGCTTTCTTT.

The chain is built from TRBV4-2 and TRBJ2-7; D is perhaps TRBD1 or TRBD2 (5 bases each). Germline loops: CDR1 LGHNA, CDR2 YNFKEQ. This CDR3 region has 15 residues. Deletions cut 1 base from V and 3 bases from J, with 13 bases between. This chain's CDR3 is CASSQALGVNYEQYF. In DNA, the CDR3 is TGTGCCAGCAGCCAAGCTCTGGGGGTCAACTACGAGCAGTACTTC.

The chain joins TRBV6-4 to TRBJ2-3; 10 nucleotides align to TRBD1. The junction had 4 bases not matched to a gene; V was cut back by 5 bases and J by 5 bases. Germline V gives CDR1 MRHNA, CDR2 SNTAGT. The CDR3 has 14 amino acids. DNA for the CDR3: TGTGCCAGCAGTATCCGGGACAGGGGAGATACGCAGTATTTT. Translated, it gives CASSIRDRGDTQYF.

The sample holds one count of this clone. This rearrangement joins TRBV5-6 to TRBJ1-2, with D tentatively TRBD1 (5 bases). This CDR3 is built from 15 residues. V gave up 1 base and J gave up 0 bases, with 10 bases separating them. Germline assignment: CDR1 SGHDT and CDR2 YYEEEE. The CDR3 DNA follows: TGTGCCAGCAGCTTGAGACTGACAGCTAACTATGGCTACACCTTC. It specifies CASSLRLTANYGYTF.

This clone showed up just a few times. The V and J genes are TRBV2 and TRBJ1-6, with 9 bases identical to TRBD1. Trimming removed 8 bases from V and 10 bases from J; junction bases left unmatched: 6. Germline values: CDR1 SNHLY, CDR2 FYNNEI. The CDR3 consists of 13 residues. The CDR3 DNA sequence: TGTGCCAGCCAGGACAGGGGAGGGTCACCCCTCCACTTT. This sequence encodes CASQDRGGSPLHF.

This chain links TRBV5-1 with TRBJ1-1; D ambiguous. This CDR3 spans 16 amino acids. Germline V gives CDR1 SGHRS, CDR2 YFSETQ. The V gene lost 3 bases and the J gene lost 0 bases, with 15 bases spanning the gap. The CDR3 DNA reads as TGCGCCAGCAGCTGGGCCCCGGGAGATATGAACACTGAAGCTTTCTTT. The encoded protein is CASSWAPGDMNTEAFF.

The genes are TRBV7-2 and TRBJ1-1; possibly TRBD1 for D (5 bases). This CDR3 region has 15 residues. Looked up from germline, CDR1 is SGHTA and CDR2 is FQGNSA. Trimming took 5 bases from V and 5 from J, leaving 18 bases between them. The CDR3 is CASSVIAGVRTEAFF. CDR3 DNA sequence: TGTGCCAGCAGCGTGATCGCGGGGGTTAGGACTGAAGCTTTCTTT.

J is TRBJ2-1 and V is TRBV7-2; D ambiguous. The CDR3 contains 11 residues. Deletions cut 7 bases from V and 3 bases from J, with 4 bases between. Looked up from germline, CDR1 is SGHTA and CDR2 is FQGNSA. As DNA, the CDR3 is TGTGCCAGCACCTACTACAATGAGCAGTTCTTC. Encoded protein: CASTYYNEQFF.

V is TRBV5-4 and J is TRBJ1-1; TRBD1 might be the D (5 bases). Trimming cost V 3 bases and J 1 base, with 10 bases left between them. Germline CDR1 is SGHNT and CDR2 is YYREEE (reference sequence). The CDR3 has 14 amino acids. In nucleotides, the CDR3 is TGTGCCAGCAGCTGGGGGGGGAAGAACACTGAAGCTTTCTTT. It yields the protein CASSWGGKNTEAFF.

This clone was seen a few times. The chain carries TRBV28 and TRBJ2-7, with 8 bases fitting TRBD2. Germline trimming cut 5 bases from V and 2 bases from J; bases unmatched to any gene: 5. CDR1 MDHEN and CDR2 SYDVKM come from the germline V gene. The CDR3 is made up of 14 amino acids. CDR3 in DNA: TGTGCCAGCAGTCTGGCGGGGGGCCCCTACGAGCAGTACTTC. Translation: CASSLAGGPYEQYF.